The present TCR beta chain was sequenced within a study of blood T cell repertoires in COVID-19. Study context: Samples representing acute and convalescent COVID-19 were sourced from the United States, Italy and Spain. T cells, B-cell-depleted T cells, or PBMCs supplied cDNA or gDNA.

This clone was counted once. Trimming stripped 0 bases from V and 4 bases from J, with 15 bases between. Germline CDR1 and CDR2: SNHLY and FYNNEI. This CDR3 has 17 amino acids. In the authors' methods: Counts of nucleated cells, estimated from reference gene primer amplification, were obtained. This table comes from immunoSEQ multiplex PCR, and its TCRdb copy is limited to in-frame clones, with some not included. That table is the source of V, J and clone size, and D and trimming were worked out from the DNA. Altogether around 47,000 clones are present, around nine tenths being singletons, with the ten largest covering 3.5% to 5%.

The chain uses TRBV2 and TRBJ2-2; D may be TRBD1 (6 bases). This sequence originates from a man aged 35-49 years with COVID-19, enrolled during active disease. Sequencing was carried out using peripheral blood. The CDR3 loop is CASSEAGGARGTGELFF. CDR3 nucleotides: TGTGCCAGCAGTGAAGCTGGGGGCGCGAGGGGCACCGGGGAGCTGTTTTTT.